A selection of T cell receptor beta chains follows, all from one sample in a study of blood T cell repertoires in COVID-19. Assay used: immunoSEQ multiplex PCR; TCRdb lists only in-frame clones, some missing. The repertoire includes roughly 70,000 clones, more than 85% of them detected once, and around 13% sits in the top ten. The sample comprised peripheral blood. The receptors derive from a human donor with active COVID-19. The donor label of this sample is uncertain. CDR3s leave out the opening cysteine and the closing phenylalanine or tryptophan.

J gene	V gene	CDR3 protein
TRBJ1-5	TRBV6-2/TRBV6-3	ASSYTSGTGQGQPQH
TRBJ2-1	TRBV10-2	ASSESAESGDEQF
TRBJ1-2	TRBV5-6	ASSLATGTTNYGYT
TRBJ2-7	TRBV18	ASWGGSGYEQY
TRBJ1-5	TRBV7-4	ASSRDRSTGNQPQH
TRBJ2-7	TRBV19	ASSPLGQNYEQY
TRBJ2-7	TRBV24-1	ATSDAGTQSYEQY
TRBJ2-7	TRBV9	ASSGQLAGVSEQY
TRBJ2-1	TRBV5-5	ASSWGLANEQF
TRBJ2-3	TRBV12-3/TRBV12-4	ASSFWTGDTQY
TRBJ2-1	TRBV14	ASSQDGPTRGGYNEQF
TRBJ1-1	TRBV11-3	ASSLRCRDSAF
TRBJ2-7	TRBV5-1	ASSLVAGREQY
TRBJ2-6	TRBV7-8	ASSRDRAGANVLT
TRBJ2-2	TRBV28	ASSPVSGELF
TRBJ2-5	TRBV5-4	ASSFNYGSQETQY
TRBJ1-5	TRBV12-3/TRBV12-4	ASGTGSNQPQH
TRBJ1-2	TRBV12-5	ASGYTGGFGYT
TRBJ1-1	TRBV12-3/TRBV12-4	ASSGGQSEAF
TRBJ2-7	TRBV4-2	ASSQEDGVIEQY
TRBJ2-1	TRBV9	ASSVGGASGRAMNEQF
TRBJ2-7	TRBV28	ASRLAGPYEQY
TRBJ1-1	TRBV9	ASSVGERTEAF
TRBJ1-5	TRBV7-9	ASSVGHNSNQPQH
TRBJ2-1	TRBV4-3	ASSQDRGGIGYNEQF
TRBJ1-3	TRBV12-3/TRBV12-4	ASRGGPGNTIY
TRBJ2-7	TRBV19	ASSIRTGTSSEQY
TRBJ1-3	TRBV12-3/TRBV12-4	ASSSRQGNTIY
TRBJ2-7	TRBV6-5	ASQRTYEQY
TRBJ2-7	TRBV10-3	AISEAERHSYEQY
TRBJ2-7	TRBV19	ASSAPGTSGYEQY
TRBJ2-7	TRBV7-2	ASSLEGLAVYEQY
TRBJ2-7	TRBV29-1	SVEGGGNDPYEQY
TRBJ1-1	TRBV28	ASRDRGVKAF
TRBJ2-7	TRBV27	ASTRTSGVGEQY
TRBJ2-2	TRBV7-2	ASSLRADPNTGELF
TRBJ2-1	TRBV6-4	ASSDSWQKTYNEQF
TRBJ2-1	TRBV28	ASSERAGGLNEQF
TRBJ1-6	TRBV7-9	ASSSPGQGETPLH
TRBJ2-3	TRBV27	ASSLWPPTDTQY
TRBJ2-2	TRBV9	ASSVELVTTGELF
TRBJ2-7	TRBV27	ASSLLGTGYEQY
TRBJ2-7	TRBV6-5	ASTSTGFEQY
TRBJ2-5	TRBV7-2	ASSLDRGAKTQY